The source of this T cell receptor (beta chain) is a study of blood T cell repertoires in COVID-19. The method was immunoSEQ multiplex PCR; TCRdb's version includes in-frame clones alone and lacks a portion of them. The repertoire has 200,000 to 300,000 clones, 80% to 90% of them found once; the top ten carry 4.7%. In this sample, this clone turned up many times. Germline V CDR1 and CDR2: SEHNR, FQNEAQ (reference sequence). V shed 6 bases and J shed 1 base, with 6 bases lying between them. The CDR3 contains 12 residues. The TCR sequence derives from a woman in her 70s with acute or convalescent COVID-19. The specimen was peripheral blood. The chain is built from TRBV7-9 and TRBJ1-1; D remains unclear. The CDR3 DNA is TGTGCCAGCAGGGCGGGGAACACTGAAGCTTTCTTT. Its protein is CASRAGNTEAFF.